This T cell receptor (beta chain) was retrieved from a study of T cells in tuberculosis. The V gene lost 4 bases and the J gene lost 0 bases, with 10 bases spanning the gap. From germline, CDR1 is SNHLY and CDR2 FYNNEI. The CDR3 totals 15 residues. Time point indicated: new active TB diagnosis, blood taken before or within 7 days of starting treatment. Confirmation came from sputum smear and/or culture positivity for M. tuberculosis. This table comes from immunoSEQ multiplex PCR, and its TCRdb copy is limited to in-frame clones, with some not included. Found here are about 34,000 clones, approximately 93% of them singletons; the top ten hold around 10%.

The chain couples TRBV2 to TRBJ1-3; D is ambiguous. The sequenced sample was PBMCs, obtained at tuberculosis diagnosis. The TCR was taken from an adult with tuberculosis. CDR3 amino acids: CASSVEGTSGNTIYF. In DNA form, the CDR3 reads TGTGCCAGCAGTGTGGAGGGCACCTCTGGAAACACCATATATTTT.